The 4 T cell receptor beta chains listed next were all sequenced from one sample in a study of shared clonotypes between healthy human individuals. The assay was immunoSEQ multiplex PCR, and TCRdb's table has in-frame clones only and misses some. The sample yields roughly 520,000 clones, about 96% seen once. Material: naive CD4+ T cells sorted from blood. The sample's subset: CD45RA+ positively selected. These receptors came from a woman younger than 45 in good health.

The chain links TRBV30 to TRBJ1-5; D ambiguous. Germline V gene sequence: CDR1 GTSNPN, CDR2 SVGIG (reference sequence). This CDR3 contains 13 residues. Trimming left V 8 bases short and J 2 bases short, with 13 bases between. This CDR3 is CALSLERNQPQHF. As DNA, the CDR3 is TGTGCCCTGTCACTTGAACGCAATCAGCCCCAGCATTTT.

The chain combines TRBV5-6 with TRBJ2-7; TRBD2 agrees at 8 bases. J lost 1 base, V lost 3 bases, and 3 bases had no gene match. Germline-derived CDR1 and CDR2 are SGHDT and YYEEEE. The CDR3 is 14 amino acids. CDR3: CASSSLAGSYEQYF. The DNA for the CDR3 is TGTGCCAGCAGCTCTTTAGCGGGGTCCTACGAGCAGTACTTC.

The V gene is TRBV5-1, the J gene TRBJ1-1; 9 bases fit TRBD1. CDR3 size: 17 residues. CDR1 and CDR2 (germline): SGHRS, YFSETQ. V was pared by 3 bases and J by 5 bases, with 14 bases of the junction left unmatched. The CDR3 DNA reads TGCGCCAGCAGCTCGAATACTCCGGACAGGGGAGGGACTGAAGCTTTCTTT. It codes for CASSSNTPDRGGTEAFF.

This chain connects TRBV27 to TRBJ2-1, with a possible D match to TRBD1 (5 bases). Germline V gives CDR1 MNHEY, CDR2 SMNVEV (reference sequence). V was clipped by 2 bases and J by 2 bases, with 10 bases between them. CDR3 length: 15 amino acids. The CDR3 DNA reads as TGTGCCAGCAGTTTACTAGGGGTTGCCTACAATGAGCAGTTCTTC. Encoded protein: CASSLLGVAYNEQFF.